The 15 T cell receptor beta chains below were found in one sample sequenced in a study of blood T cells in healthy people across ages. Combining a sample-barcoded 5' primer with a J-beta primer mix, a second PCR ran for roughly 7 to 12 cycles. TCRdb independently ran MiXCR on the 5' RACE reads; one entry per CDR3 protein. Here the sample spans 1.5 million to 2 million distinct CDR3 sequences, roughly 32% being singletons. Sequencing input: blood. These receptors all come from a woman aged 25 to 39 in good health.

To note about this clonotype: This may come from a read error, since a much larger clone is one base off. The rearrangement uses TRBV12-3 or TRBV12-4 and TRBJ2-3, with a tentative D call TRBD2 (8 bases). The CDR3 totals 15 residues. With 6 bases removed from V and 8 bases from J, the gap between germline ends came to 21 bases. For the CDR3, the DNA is TGTGCCAGCAGCGGGAGGGGATGGCCAGGGGGTACGCAGTATTTT. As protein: CASSGRGWPGGTQYF.

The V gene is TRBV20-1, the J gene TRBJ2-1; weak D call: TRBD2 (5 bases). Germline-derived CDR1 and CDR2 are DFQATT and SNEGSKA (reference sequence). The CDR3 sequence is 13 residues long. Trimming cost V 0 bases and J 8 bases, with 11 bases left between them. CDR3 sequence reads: CSARDRGHDEQFF. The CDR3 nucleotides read TGCAGTGCTAGAGATCGGGGTCACGATGAGCAGTTCTTC.

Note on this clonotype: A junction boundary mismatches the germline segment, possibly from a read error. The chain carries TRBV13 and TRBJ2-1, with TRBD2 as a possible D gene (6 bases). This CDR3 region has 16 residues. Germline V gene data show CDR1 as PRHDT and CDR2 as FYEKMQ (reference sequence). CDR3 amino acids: CASSYRAGRSYNERFF. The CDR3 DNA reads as TGTGCCAGCAGTTACCGAGCGGGTCGCTCCTACAATGAGCGGTTCTTC. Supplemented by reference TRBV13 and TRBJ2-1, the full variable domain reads AAGVIQSPRHLIKEKRETATLKCYPIPRHDTVYWYQQGPGQDPQFLISFYEKMQSDKGSIPDRFSAQQFSDYHSELNMSSLELGDSALYFCASSYRAGRSYNERFFGPGTRLTVL.

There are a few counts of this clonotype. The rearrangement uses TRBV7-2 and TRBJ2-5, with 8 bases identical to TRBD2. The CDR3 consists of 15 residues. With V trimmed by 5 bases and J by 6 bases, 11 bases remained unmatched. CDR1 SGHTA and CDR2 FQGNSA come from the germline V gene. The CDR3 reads CASSPYNSGGQTQYF. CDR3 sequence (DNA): TGTGCCAGCAGCCCTTATAACAGCGGGGGACAGACCCAGTACTTC.

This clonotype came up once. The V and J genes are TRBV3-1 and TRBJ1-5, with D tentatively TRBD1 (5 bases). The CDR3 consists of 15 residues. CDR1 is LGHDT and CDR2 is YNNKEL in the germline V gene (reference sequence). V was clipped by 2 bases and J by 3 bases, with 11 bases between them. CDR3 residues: CASSQSRAPNQPQHF. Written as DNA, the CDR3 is TGTGCCAGCAGCCAATCCAGGGCACCCAATCAGCCCCAGCATTTT.

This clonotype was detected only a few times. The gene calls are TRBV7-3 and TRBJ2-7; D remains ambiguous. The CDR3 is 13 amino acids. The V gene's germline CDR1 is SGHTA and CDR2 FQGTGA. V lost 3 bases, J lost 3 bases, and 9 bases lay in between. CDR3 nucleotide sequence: TGTGCCAGCAGCTTCCGGACGGACTACGAGCAGTACTTC. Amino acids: CASSFRTDYEQYF.

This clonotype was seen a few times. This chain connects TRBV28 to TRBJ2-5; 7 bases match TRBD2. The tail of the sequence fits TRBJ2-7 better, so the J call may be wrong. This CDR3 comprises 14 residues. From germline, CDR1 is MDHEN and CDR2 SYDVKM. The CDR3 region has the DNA TGTGCCAGCAGTCCCGGGACTATTGGGGGCGAGCAGTACTTC. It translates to CASSPGTIGGEQYF.

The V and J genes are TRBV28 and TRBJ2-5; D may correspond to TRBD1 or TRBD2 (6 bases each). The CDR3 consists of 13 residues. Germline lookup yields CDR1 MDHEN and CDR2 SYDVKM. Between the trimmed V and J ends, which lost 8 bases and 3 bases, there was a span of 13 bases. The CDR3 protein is CASGRGQKETQYF. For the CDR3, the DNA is TGTGCCAGCGGTCGGGGGCAGAAAGAGACCCAGTACTTC.

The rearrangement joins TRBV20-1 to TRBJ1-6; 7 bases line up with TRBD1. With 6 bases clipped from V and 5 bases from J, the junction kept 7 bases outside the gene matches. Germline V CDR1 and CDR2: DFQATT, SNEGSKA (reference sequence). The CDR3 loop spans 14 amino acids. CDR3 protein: CSAPTGLDNSPLHF. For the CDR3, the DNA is TGCAGTGCGCCGACAGGGCTTGATAATTCACCCCTCCACTTT.

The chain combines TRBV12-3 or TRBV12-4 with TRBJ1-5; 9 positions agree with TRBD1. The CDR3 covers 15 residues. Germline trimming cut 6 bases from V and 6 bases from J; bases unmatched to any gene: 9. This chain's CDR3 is CASSRGQGGSQPQHF. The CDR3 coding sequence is TGTGCCAGCAGCCGGGGACAGGGAGGGAGTCAGCCCCAGCATTTT.

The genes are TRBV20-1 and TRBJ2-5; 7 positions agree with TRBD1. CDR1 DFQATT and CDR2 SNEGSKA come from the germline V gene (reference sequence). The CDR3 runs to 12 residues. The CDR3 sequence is CRGRGWEETQYF. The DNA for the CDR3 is TGCAGGGGCAGGGGGTGGGAAGAGACCCAGTACTTC.

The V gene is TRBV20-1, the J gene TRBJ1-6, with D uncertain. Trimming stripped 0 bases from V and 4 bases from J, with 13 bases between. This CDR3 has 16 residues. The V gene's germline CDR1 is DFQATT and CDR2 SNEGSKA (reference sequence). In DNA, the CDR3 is TGCAGTGCTAGAGAACCGGGGTCGGGGTATAATTCACCCCTCCACTTT. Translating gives CSAREPGSGYNSPLHF.

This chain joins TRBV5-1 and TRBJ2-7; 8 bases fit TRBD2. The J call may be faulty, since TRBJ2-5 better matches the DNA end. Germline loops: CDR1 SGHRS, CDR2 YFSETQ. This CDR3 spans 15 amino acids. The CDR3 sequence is CASSLARGAAETQYF. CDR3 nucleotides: TGCGCCAGCAGCTTGGCGCGGGGGGCGGCAGAGACCCAGTACTTC.

The CDR3 protein is CASSLEASGVTQYF. The CDR3 DNA follows: TGTGCCAGCAGCTTAGAAGCCAGCGGCGTGACCCAGTACTTC. The V call is TRBV7-6, the J call TRBJ2-5, with D possibly TRBD2 on 5 matching bases. The CDR3 covers 14 residues. The germline V gene has CDR1 SGHVS and CDR2 FNYEAQ. Trimming pared 1 base from V and 7 bases from J, leaving 13 bases between.

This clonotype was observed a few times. CDR3 sequence: CASTTPVAGVPNTGELFF. CDR3 coding DNA: TGCGCCAGTACGACCCCGGTAGCGGGAGTTCCCAACACCGGGGAGCTGTTTTTT. The chain links TRBV5-1 to TRBJ2-2; 9 nucleotides align to TRBD2. This CDR3 is 18 amino acids long. CDR1 and CDR2 from the germline V gene are SGHRS and YFSETQ. Trimming at V came to 8 bases and at J to 2 bases, leaving 16 bases not matched to a gene.